Given below is one T cell receptor beta chain in context. This clone has more than one count but fewer than ten. The antigen it binds to is not known. Per-base qualities were not stored, and no clone one base away is much larger. Receptors were amplified or captured by PCR. Sequencing instrument: Illumina HiSeq 4000. The TCR beta-chain CDR3 region of each patient was profiled by high-throughput sequencing. The original methods were these. The researchers built a classifier to tell apart papillary thyroid cancer patients with distant metastasis, based on CDR3 differences among clinicopathological groups. Repertoire diversity was assessed with the Shannon index, and tumor-blood repertoire similarity with the Morisita-Horn index. TCRdb applied fastp at Q25 and MiXCR to the public reads, then kept only in-frame beta chains. The V and J calls, along with clone size, are taken from TCRdb and not from the paper's own processing. The sample table lists fewer than 70,000 clones, 25% to 35% of them with a count of one. Together, the top ten hold around a sixth of the sample.

No treatment had been received by any patient before thyroid surgery. Patient clinical samples collected from about 2012 to 2018 were retrospectively analysed using T-cell receptor beta sequencing. This entry is derived from a study of metastatic and nonmetastatic thyroid tumors (TCRdb year 2020). About the full investigation: The researchers compared repertoires between peripheral blood samples and tumor or nodule tissue samples from patients with malignant or benign thyroid disease.

The research as a whole found: In both blood and tumor samples, TCR beta diversity was reported to be significantly higher in malignant tumors than in benign nodules.

The CDR3 holds 15 amino acids from the cysteine to the phenylalanine. Only the CDR3 portion is preserved as DNA: 45 bases, with reading frame beginning at the first base. CDR1 and CDR2 are read off the germline V gene as MGHDK and SYGVNS. V is reduced by 2 bases and J by 7 bases, leaving a spacing of 15 bases between them. The sequence derives from a female donor with papillary thyroid cancer or a benign thyroid nodule (not recorded which). Some clones in this sample may be carry-over from other donors' samples. Recombination connected TRBV25-1 to TRBJ2-1; no D segment can be confidently identified. The source material was blood. The nucleotide sequence reads TGTGCCAGCAGTGAAGGTGGAGTGGGGTTTAATGAGCAGTTCTTC. Translated, this gives CASSEGGVGFNEQFF.